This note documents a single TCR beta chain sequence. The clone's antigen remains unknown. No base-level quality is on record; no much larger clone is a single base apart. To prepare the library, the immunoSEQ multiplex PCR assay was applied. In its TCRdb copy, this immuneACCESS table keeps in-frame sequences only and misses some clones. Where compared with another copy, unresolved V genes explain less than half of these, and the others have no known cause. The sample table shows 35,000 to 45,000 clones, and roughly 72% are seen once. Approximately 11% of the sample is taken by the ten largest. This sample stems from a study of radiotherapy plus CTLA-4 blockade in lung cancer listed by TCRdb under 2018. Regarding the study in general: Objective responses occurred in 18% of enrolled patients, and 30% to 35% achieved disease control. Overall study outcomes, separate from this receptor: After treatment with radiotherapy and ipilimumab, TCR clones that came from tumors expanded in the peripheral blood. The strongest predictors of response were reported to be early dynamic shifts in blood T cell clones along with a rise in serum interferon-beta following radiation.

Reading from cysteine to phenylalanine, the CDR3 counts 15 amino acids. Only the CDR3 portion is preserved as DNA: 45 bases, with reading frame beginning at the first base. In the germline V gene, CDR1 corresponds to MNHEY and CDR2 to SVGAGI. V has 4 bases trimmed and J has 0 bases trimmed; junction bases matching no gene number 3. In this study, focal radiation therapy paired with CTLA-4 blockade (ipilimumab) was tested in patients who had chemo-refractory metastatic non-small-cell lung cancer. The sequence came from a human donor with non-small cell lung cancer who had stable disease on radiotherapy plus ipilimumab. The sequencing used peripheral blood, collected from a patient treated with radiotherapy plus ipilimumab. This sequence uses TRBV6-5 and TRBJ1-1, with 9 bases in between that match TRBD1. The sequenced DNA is TGTGCCAGCAGTTTACAGGGGGCGATGAACACTGAAGCTTTCTTT. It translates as CASSLQGAMNTEAFF.